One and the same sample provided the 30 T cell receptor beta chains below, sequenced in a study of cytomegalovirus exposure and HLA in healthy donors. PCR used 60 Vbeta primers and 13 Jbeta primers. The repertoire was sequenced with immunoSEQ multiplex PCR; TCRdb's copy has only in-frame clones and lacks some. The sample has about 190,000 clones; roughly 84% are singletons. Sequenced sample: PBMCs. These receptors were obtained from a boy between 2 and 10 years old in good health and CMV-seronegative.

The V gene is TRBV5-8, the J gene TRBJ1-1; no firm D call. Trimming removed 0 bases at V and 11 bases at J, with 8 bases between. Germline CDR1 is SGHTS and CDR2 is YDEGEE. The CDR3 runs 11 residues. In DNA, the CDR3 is TGTGCCAGCAGCTTGGGCGGAGGCGCTTTCTTT. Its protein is CASSLGGGAFF.

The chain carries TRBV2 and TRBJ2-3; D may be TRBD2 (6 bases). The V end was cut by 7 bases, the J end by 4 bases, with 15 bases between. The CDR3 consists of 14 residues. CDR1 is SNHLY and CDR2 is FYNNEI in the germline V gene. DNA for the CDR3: TGTGCCAGCATAACGGGGGAACCCCCAGATACGCAGTATTTT. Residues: CASITGEPPDTQYF.

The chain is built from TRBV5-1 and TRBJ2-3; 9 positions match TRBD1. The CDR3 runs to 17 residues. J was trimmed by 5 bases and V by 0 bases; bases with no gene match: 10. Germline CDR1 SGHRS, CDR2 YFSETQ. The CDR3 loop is CASSLVPQGAWKDTQYF. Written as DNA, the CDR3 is TGCGCCAGCAGCTTGGTCCCACAGGGGGCGTGGAAAGATACGCAGTATTTT.

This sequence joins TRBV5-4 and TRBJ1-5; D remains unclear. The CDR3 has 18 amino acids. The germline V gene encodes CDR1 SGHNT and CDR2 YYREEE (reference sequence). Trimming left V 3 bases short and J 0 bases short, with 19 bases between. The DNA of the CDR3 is TGTGCCAGCAGCTATTCCCCGACGGGGATCTATAGCAATCAGCCCCAGCATTTT. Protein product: CASSYSPTGIYSNQPQHF.

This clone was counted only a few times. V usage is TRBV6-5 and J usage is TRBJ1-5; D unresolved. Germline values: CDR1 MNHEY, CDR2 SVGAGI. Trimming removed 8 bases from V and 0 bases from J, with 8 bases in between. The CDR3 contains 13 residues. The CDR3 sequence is CASGRDSNQPQHF. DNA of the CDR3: TGTGCCAGCGGGAGGGATAGCAATCAGCCCCAGCATTTT.

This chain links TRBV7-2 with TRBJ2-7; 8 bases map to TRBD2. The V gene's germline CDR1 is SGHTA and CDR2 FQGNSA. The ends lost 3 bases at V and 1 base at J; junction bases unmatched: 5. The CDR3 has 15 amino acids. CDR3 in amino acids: CASSFSGLGSYEQYF. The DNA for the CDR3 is TGTGCCAGCAGCTTTTCGGGACTAGGATCCTACGAGCAGTACTTC.

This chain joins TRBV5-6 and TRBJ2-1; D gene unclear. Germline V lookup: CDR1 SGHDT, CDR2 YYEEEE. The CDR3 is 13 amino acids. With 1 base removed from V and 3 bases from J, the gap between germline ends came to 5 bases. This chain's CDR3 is CASSLFGYNEQFF. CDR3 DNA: TGTGCCAGCAGCTTGTTCGGCTACAATGAGCAGTTCTTC.

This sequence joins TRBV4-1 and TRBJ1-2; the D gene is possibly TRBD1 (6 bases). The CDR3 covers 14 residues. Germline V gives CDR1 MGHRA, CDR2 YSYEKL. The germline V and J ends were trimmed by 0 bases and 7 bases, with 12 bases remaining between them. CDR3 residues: CASSQDTQGRGYTF. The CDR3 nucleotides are TGCGCCAGCAGCCAAGATACACAGGGTCGTGGCTACACCTTC.

The CDR3 spells CASSLRTGKAGYTF. CDR3 bases: TGTGCCAGCAGCTTACGGACAGGGAAAGCTGGCTACACCTTC. The chain couples TRBV7-2 to TRBJ1-2; TRBD1 matches 8 bases. Germline-derived CDR1 and CDR2 are SGHTA and FQGNSA. The trim removed 2 bases at V and 7 bases at J, leaving 6 bases unmatched. The CDR3 runs 14 residues.

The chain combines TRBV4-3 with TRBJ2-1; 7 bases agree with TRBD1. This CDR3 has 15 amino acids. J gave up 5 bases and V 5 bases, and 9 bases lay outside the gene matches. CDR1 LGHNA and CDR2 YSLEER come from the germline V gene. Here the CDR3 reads CASSIGGTEDNEQFF. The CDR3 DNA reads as TGCGCCAGCAGCATAGGTGGGACAGAGGACAATGAGCAGTTCTTC.

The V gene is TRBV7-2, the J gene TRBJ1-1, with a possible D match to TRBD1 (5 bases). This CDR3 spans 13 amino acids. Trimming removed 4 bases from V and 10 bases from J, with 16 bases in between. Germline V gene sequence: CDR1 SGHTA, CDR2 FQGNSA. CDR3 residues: CASSSAGVKGAFF. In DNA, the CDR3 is TGTGCCAGCAGCTCTGCGGGGGTCAAGGGAGCTTTCTTT.

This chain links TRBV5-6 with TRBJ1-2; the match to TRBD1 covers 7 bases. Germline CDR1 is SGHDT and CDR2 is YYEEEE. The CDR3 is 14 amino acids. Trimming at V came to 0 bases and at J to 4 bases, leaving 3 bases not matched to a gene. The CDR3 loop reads CASSLAGTAYGYTF. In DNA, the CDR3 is TGTGCCAGCAGCTTGGCCGGGACAGCCTATGGCTACACCTTC.

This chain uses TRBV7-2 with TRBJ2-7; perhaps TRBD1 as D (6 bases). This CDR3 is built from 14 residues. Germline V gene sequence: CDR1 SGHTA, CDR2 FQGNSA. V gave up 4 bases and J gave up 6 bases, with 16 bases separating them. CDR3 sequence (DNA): TGTGCCAGCAGCTCCCACAGGGAGATTGGCGAGCAGTACTTC. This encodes CASSSHREIGEQYF. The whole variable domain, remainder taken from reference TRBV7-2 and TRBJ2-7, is GAGVSQSPSNKVTEKGKDVELRCDPISGHTALYWYRQSLGQGLEFLIYFQGNSAPDKSGLPSDRFSAERTGGSVSTLTIQRTQQEDSAVYLCASSSHREIGEQYFGPGTRLTVT.

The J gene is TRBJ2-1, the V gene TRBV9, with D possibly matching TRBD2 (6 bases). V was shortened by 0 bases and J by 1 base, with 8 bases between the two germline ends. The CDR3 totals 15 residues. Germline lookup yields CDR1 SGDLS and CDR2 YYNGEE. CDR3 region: CASSVALASYNEQFF. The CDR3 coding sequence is TGTGCCAGCAGCGTAGCACTAGCTTCCTACAATGAGCAGTTCTTC.

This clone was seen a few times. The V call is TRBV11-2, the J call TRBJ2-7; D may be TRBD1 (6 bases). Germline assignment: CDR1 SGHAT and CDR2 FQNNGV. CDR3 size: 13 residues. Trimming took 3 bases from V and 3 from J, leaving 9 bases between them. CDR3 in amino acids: CASSFGGLYEQYF. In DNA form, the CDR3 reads TGTGCCAGCAGCTTTGGGGGCCTCTACGAGCAGTACTTC.

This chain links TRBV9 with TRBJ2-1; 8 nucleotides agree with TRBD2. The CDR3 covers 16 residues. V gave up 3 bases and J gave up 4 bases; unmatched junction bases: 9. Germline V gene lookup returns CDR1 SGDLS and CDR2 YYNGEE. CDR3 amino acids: CASSAGGGPGYNEQFF. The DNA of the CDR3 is TGTGCCAGCAGCGCTGGCGGGGGGCCTGGGTACAATGAGCAGTTCTTC.

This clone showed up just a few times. DNA of the CDR3: TGTGCCAGCAGTGAATACCTAGGGACAGGGAGTATCGAAAAACTGTTTTTT. Amino acids: CASSEYLGTGSIEKLFF. This chain connects TRBV25-1 to TRBJ1-4, with 9 bases lining up with TRBD1. Germline V CDR1 and CDR2: MGHDK, SYGVNS. The CDR3 contains 17 residues. The trim removed 0 bases at V and 8 bases at J, leaving 10 bases unmatched. Full variable domain (missing parts from reference TRBV25-1 and TRBJ1-4): EADIYQTPRYLVIGTGKKITLECSQTMGHDKMYWYQQDPGMELHLIHYSYGVNSTEKGDLSSESTVSRIRTEHFPLTLESARPSHTSQYLCASSEYLGTGSIEKLFFGSGTQLSVL.

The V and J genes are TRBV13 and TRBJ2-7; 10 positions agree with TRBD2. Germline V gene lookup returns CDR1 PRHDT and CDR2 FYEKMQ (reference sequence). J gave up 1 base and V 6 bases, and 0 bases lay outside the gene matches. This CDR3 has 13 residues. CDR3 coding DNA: TGTGCCAGCAGGACTAGCGGGTCCTACGAGCAGTACTTC. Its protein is CASRTSGSYEQYF. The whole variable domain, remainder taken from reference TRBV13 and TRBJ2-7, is AAGVIQSPRHLIKEKRETATLKCYPIPRHDTVYWYQQGPGQDPQFLISFYEKMQSDKGSIPDRFSAQQFSDYHSELNMSSLELGDSALYFCASRTSGSYEQYFGPGTRLTVT.

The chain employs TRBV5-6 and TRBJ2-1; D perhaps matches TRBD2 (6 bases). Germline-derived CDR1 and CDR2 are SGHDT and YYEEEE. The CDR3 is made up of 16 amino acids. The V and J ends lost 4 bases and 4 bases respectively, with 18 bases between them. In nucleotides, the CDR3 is TGTGCCAGCAGCCTCCTGTCGGGAGCACTTTACAATGAGCAGTTCTTC. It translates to CASSLLSGALYNEQFF. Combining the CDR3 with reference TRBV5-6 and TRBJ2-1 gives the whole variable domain DAGVTQSPTHLIKTRGQQVTLRCSPKSGHDTVSWYQQALGQGPQFIFQYYEEEERQRGNFPDRFSGHQFPNYSSELNVNALLLGDSALYLCASSLLSGALYNEQFFGPGTRLTVL.

The CDR3 reads CASSVGGATGELFF. The CDR3 nucleotides read TGTGCCAGCAGTGTCGGTGGGGCCACCGGGGAGCTGTTTTTT. This chain connects TRBV2 to TRBJ2-2, with D perhaps TRBD1 (5 bases). Germline assignment: CDR1 SNHLY and CDR2 FYNNEI. CDR3 length equals 14 residues. Trimming left V 4 bases short and J 4 bases short, with 10 bases between.

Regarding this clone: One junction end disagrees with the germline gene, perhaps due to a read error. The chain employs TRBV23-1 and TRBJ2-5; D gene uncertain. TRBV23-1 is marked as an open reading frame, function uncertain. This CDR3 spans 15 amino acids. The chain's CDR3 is CASSQASAEQETQYF. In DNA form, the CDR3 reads TGTGCCAGCAGTCAAGCATCGGCGGAACAAGAGACCCAGTACTTC.

This CDR3 is CASSYAENNEQFF. For the CDR3, the DNA is TGTGCCAGCAGTTACGCGGAGAACAATGAGCAGTTCTTC. The V gene is TRBV6-5, the J gene TRBJ2-1; D is ambiguous. V was shortened by 2 bases and J by 5 bases, with 7 bases between the two germline ends. From germline, CDR1 is MNHEY and CDR2 SVGAGI. The CDR3 totals 13 residues.

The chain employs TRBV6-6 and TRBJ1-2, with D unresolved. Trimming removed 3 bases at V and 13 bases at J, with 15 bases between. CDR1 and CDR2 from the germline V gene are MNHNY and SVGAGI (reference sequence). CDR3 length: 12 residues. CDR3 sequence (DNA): TGTGCCAGCAGTTATGTTCTAGGTGTGGTCACCTTC. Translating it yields CASSYVLGVVTF.

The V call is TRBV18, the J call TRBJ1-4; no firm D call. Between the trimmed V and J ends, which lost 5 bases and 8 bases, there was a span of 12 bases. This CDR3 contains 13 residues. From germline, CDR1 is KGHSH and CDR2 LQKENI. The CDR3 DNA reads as TGTGCCAGCTCAGGGGAGTCCAGAGAAAAACTGTTTTTT. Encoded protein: CASSGESREKLFF.

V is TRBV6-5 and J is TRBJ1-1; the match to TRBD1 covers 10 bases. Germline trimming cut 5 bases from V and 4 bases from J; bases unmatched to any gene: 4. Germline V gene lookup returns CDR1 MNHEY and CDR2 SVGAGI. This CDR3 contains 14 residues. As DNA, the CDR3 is TGTGCCAGCAGTCGACAGGGGGCCACCACTGAAGCTTTCTTT. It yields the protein CASSRQGATTEAFF.

The DNA of the CDR3 is TGTGCCACCCAGACCGGGACTGGAAACACCATATATTTT. Translated, it gives CATQTGTGNTIYF. The chain joins TRBV5-6 to TRBJ1-3; D call uncertain. The CDR3 runs to 13 residues. The V end was cut by 9 bases, the J end by 2 bases, with 12 bases between. Germline loops: CDR1 SGHDT, CDR2 YYEEEE.

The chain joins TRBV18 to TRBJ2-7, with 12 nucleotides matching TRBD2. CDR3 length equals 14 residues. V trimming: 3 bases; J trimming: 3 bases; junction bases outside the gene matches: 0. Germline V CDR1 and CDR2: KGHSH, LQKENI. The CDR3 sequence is CASSPTSGGYEQYV. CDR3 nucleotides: TGTGCCAGCTCACCGACTAGCGGGGGCTACGAGCAGTACGTC.

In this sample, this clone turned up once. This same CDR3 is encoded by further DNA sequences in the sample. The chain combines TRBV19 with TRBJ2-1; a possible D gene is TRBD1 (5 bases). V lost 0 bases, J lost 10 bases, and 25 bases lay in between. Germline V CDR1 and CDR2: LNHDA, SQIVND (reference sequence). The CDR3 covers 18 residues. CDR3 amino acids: CASSIDWEWSKGPKEQFF. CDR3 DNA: TGTGCCAGTAGTATAGATTGGGAATGGTCGAAGGGGCCCAAAGAGCAGTTCTTC.

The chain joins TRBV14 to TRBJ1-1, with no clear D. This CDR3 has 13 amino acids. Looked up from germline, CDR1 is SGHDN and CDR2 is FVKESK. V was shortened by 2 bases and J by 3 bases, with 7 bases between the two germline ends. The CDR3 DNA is TGTGCCAGCAGCCAACAGGCCCACACTGAAGCTTTCTTT. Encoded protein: CASSQQAHTEAFF.

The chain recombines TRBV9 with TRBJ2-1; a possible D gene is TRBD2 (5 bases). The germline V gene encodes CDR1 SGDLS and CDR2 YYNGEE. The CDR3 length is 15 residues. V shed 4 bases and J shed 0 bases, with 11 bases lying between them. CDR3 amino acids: CASSPAGSSYNEQFF. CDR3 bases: TGTGCCAGCAGCCCGGCGGGTAGCTCCTACAATGAGCAGTTCTTC.